This TCR beta chain originates from a study of control samples from healthy donors and cancer patients (TCRdb year 2020). Trimming removed 6 bases from V and 3 bases from J; the gene matches leave 2 bases unexplained. Looking up the germline V gene yields CDR1 MDHEN and CDR2 SYDVKM. The CDR3 measures 14 amino acids from cysteine to phenylalanine. This entry keeps only the CDR3 DNA: 42 bases, framed from base 1. Turning to this clone: This receptor's antigen is unknown. Base-call qualities are not available, and no considerably larger clone is one nucleotide away.

The library was obtained by the immunoSEQ multiplex PCR assay. TCRdb took this table from immuneACCESS and kept in-frame rearrangements with V and J called. Such tables lack part of the clones; where checked against another copy, unresolved V genes explain under half of the gap, and the rest is unexplained. The sample contains just under 75,000 clones, over 75% of them found a single time. Of the sample, over 3.5% is held by the ten largest clones. The clonotype originates from a woman between 45 and 60 years old in good health. Sample: blood. This chain is built from TRBV28 and TRBJ1-3; 10 central bases correspond to TRBD1. The CDR3 protein: CASRTGGGGNTIYF. The sequenced DNA: TGTGCCAGCAGGACAGGGGGCGGTGGAAACACCATATATTTT.